The rows below give T cell receptor beta chains drawn from one sample of a study of OX40 agonist ivuxolimab in advanced cancers. The data were produced by immunoSEQ multiplex PCR, yet TCRdb's version contains in-frame clones alone and is incomplete. Altogether about 76,000 clones are present, around nine tenths being singletons, with the ten largest covering under 3%. Sequences were derived from CD4+ or CD8+ T cells sorted from blood, sampled in a trial of the OX40 agonist ivuxolimab. Source of these receptors: an adult with an advanced solid tumor such as melanoma, head and neck, liver or kidney cancer. CDR3s include the opening cysteine and the closing phenylalanine or tryptophan. A D gene is named only where the DNA matches it firmly. A clone size is listed for some rows: how often the clone was seen (once, few, many), or a class if it is expanded.

TRBJ1-2,NA,TRBD1,TRBV10-1,CASSPDRLKNYGYTF,TGCGCCAGCAGCCCGGACAGGCTCAAGAACTATGGCTACACCTTC
TRBJ1-2,NA,NA,TRBV11-2,CASSPGYGYTF,TGTGCCAGCAGCCCCGGGTATGGCTACACCTTC
TRBJ1-4,NA,NA,TRBV5-4,CASSFLPSEKLFF,TGTGCCAGCAGCTTCCTTCCGAGTGAAAAACTGTTTTTT
TRBJ1-3,NA,TRBD1,TRBV7-2,CASSSTGGFSGNTIYF,TGTGCCAGCAGCTCCACAGGGGGGTTCTCTGGAAACACCATATATTTT
TRBJ2-3,few,TRBD2,TRBV4-2,CASSQAGLAGGTSTDTQYF,TGTGCCAGCAGCCAAGCGGGACTAGCGGGGGGAACTAGCACAGATACGCAGTATTTT
TRBJ2-3,NA,TRBD2,TRBV6-5,CASSSLAGATDTQYF,TGTGCCAGCAGTTCCCTAGCGGGGGCCACAGATACGCAGTATTTT
TRBJ1-5,NA,TRBD1,TRBV18,CASRQGRSQPQHF,TGTGCCAGCCGACAGGGGCGTAGTCAGCCCCAGCATTTT
TRBJ1-5,NA,NA,TRBV15,CATSFDRQPQHF,TGTGCCACCAGCTTCGACAGGCAGCCCCAGCATTTT
TRBJ1-1,NA,TRBD1,TRBV30,CAWSGTGGTEAFF,TGTGCCTGGAGCGGGACAGGGGGCACTGAAGCTTTCTTT
TRBJ1-2,NA,NA,TRBV30,CAWTQGANYGYTF,TGTGCCTGGACGCAGGGAGCTAACTATGGCTACACCTTC
TRBJ1-5,NA,NA,TRBV19,CASSSAGPPNQPQHF,TGTGCCAGTAGTAGCGCAGGCCCTCCTAATCAGCCCCAGCATTTT
TRBJ2-5,NA,NA,TRBV19,CATDDGFQETQYF,TGTGCCACCGACGACGGATTCCAAGAGACCCAGTACTTC
TRBJ2-5,NA,TRBD2,TRBV11-1,CASSLGLSGGRQETQYF,TGTGCCAGCAGCTTAGGTCTGAGCGGGGGCCGACAAGAGACCCAGTACTTC
TRBJ2-3,NA,NA,TRBV28,CASSSRATGTDTQYF,TGTGCCAGCAGTTCTCGAGCCACTGGCACAGATACGCAGTATTTT
TRBJ1-5,NA,NA,TRBV12-2,CASRPMWSNQPQHF,TGTGCAAGTCGCCCCATGTGGAGCAATCAGCCCCAGCATTTT
TRBJ2-3,NA,NA,TRBV6-4,CASSESGVDTQYF,TGTGCCAGCAGCGAATCGGGTGTAGATACGCAGTATTTT
TRBJ2-7,NA,NA,TRBV19,CASTPKGTTYEQYF,TGTGCCAGTACCCCAAAGGGAACCACCTACGAGCAGTACTTC
TRBJ2-7,NA,NA,TRBV6-5,CASRVGRSYEQYF,TGTGCCAGCAGGGTGGGCAGATCCTACGAGCAGTACTTC
TRBJ1-6,NA,NA,TRBV7-3,CASSSDGTANSPLHF,TGTGCCAGCAGCTCCGACGGGACGGCGAATTCACCCCTCCACTTT
TRBJ2-2,NA,NA,TRBV27,CASSLRGAGELFF,TGTGCCAGCAGCTTAAGGGGGGCCGGGGAGCTGTTTTTT
TRBJ2-1,NA,NA,TRBV5-6,CASSFGVDHNEQFF,TGTGCCAGCAGCTTTGGGGTGGACCACAATGAGCAGTTCTTC
TRBJ2-5,NA,NA,TRBV7-9,CASTEGFEGETQYF,TGTGCCAGCACTGAGGGGTTCGAGGGGGAGACCCAGTACTTC
TRBJ1-6,once,NA,TRBV4-2,CASSPGQSLGFSPLHF,TGTGCCAGCAGCCCGGGACAATCCCTGGGGTTTTCACCCCTCCACTTT
TRBJ2-3,NA,NA,TRBV5-6,CASSLRAVTLDTQYF,TGTGCCAGCAGTCTGCGGGCAGTGACCCTGGATACGCAGTATTTT
TRBJ2-5,NA,TRBD1,TRBV7-6,CASSRYIHGTAQETQYF,TGTGCCAGCAGCCGATACATCCACGGGACAGCCCAAGAGACCCAGTACTTC
TRBJ1-1,NA,NA,TRBV7-2,CASSLTTNTEAFF,TGTGCCAGCAGCTTGACCACGAACACTGAAGCTTTCTTT
TRBJ2-3,NA,TRBD2,TRBV7-2,CASSLVLGLAGYTDTQYF,TGTGCCAGCAGCTTAGTTTTAGGACTAGCGGGGTATACAGATACGCAGTATTTT
TRBJ1-1,NA,NA,TRBV6-5,CASSYSRGGGTEAFF,TGTGCCAGCAGTTACTCTCGGGGTGGGGGAACTGAAGCTTTCTTT
TRBJ2-3,NA,TRBD2,TRBV2,CASSEARVGGATDTQYF,TGTGCCAGCAGTGAAGCGCGGGTCGGGGGGGCCACAGATACGCAGTATTTT
TRBJ2-2,once,TRBD1,TRBV2,CASRMTGGSTGELFF,TGTGCCAGCAGAATGACAGGGGGATCCACCGGGGAGCTGTTTTTT
TRBJ2-1,NA,TRBD2,TRBV2,CASSPGLAGTGEQFF,TGTGCCAGCAGTCCCGGACTAGCGGGGACAGGGGAGCAGTTCTTC
TRBJ2-7,NA,NA,TRBV28,CASSLWLLTESDEQYF,TGTGCCAGCAGTTTATGGCTCCTGACAGAATCGGACGAGCAGTACTTC
TRBJ2-1,NA,TRBD2,TRBV4-1,CASSQGVGGTRSHNEQFF,TGCGCCAGCAGCCAAGGAGTAGGAGGGACTAGAAGTCACAATGAGCAGTTCTTC
TRBJ2-7,once,TRBD1,TRBV7-9,CASSLMTGEEQYF,TGTGCCAGCAGCTTAATGACAGGGGAGGAGCAGTACTTC
TRBJ2-3,NA,NA,TRBV7-2,CASRLSWGALVDTQYF,TGTGCCAGCAGATTAAGCTGGGGGGCCTTAGTAGATACGCAGTATTTT
TRBJ1-6,NA,TRBD1,TRBV10-3,CAISEILGTGGNSPLHF,TGTGCCATCAGTGAGATCCTCGGGACAGGGGGTAATTCACCCCTCCACTTT
TRBJ1-3,NA,NA,TRBV5-1,CASSLGQGDPGNTIYF,TGCGCCAGCAGCTTGGGGCAGGGCGACCCTGGAAACACCATATATTTT
TRBJ2-1,NA,TRBD2,TRBV9,CASSPGLAGAPYNEQFF,TGTGCCAGCAGCCCCGGACTAGCGGGGGCTCCCTACAATGAGCAGTTCTTC
TRBJ1-1,NA,NA,TRBV5-1,CASSLSQGEGEAFF,TGCGCCAGCAGCTTGTCGCAGGGTGAGGGTGAAGCTTTCTTT
TRBJ1-2,NA,NA,TRBV7-9,CASSPSPNYGYTF,TGTGCCAGCAGCCCGAGCCCGAACTATGGCTACACCTTC
TRBJ2-7,NA,NA,TRBV7-9,CASSTQQGGEQYF,TGTGCCAGCAGCACCCAACAGGGTGGCGAGCAGTACTTC
TRBJ2-3,NA,NA,TRBV9,CASSVQPGGPDTQYF,TGTGCCAGCAGCGTTCAGCCGGGGGGCCCAGATACGCAGTATTTT
TRBJ1-1,NA,NA,TRBV19,CASTHQGETEAFF,TGTGCCAGTACCCACCAAGGGGAGACTGAAGCTTTCTTT
TRBJ1-1,NA,NA,TRBV18,CASSPDRPTEAFF,TGTGCCAGCTCACCGGACCGACCCACTGAAGCTTTCTTT
TRBJ1-5,few,NA,TRBV4-1,CASSRIVGGGNQPQHF,TGCGCCAGCAGCCGCATCGTGGGGGGGGGCAATCAGCCCCAGCATTTT
TRBJ1-6,few,NA,TRBV10-1,CASSDRGPNSPLHF,TGCGCCAGCAGCGACCGGGGGCCGAATTCACCCCTCCACTTT
TRBJ2-5,NA,TRBD2,TRBV6-5,CASSRGGAETQYF,TGTGCCAGCAGTCGGGGGGGCGCGGAGACCCAGTACTTC
TRBJ1-2,NA,NA,TRBV2,CASSEEFPGHSGGYTF,TGTGCCAGCAGTGAAGAGTTCCCCGGACACTCCGGTGGCTACACCTTC
TRBJ1-5,NA,NA,TRBV18,CASSWTDRNQPQHF,TGTGCCAGCTCATGGACAGACCGCAATCAGCCCCAGCATTTT
TRBJ1-1,NA,NA,TRBV25-1,CASSGSEVINTEAFF,TGTGCCAGCAGTGGTTCTGAAGTAATAAACACTGAAGCTTTCTTT
TRBJ1-5,NA,NA,TRBV10-2,CASSESMGQPQHF,TGCGCCAGCAGTGAGTCTATGGGTCAGCCCCAGCATTTT
TRBJ2-5,NA,TRBD2,TRBV5-8,CASSAGLQETQYF,TGTGCCAGCAGCGCGGGACTACAAGAGACCCAGTACTTC
TRBJ1-2,NA,NA,TRBV4-3,CASSRTADYGYTF,TGCGCCAGCAGCCGGACCGCGGACTATGGCTACACCTTC
TRBJ2-2,NA,NA,TRBV7-2,CASSLVPGPNTGELFF,TGTGCCAGCAGCTTAGTCCCAGGGCCGAACACCGGGGAGCTGTTTTTT
TRBJ1-2,NA,TRBD1,TRBV20-1,CSAEGAGYTF,TGCAGTGCTGAGGGGGCTGGCTACACCTTC
TRBJ1-1,once,TRBD1,TRBV10-3,CAIRATGGHTEAFF,TGTGCCATCAGGGCGACAGGGGGCCACACTGAAGCTTTCTTT
TRBJ2-3,NA,NA,TRBV5-1,CASSLGSGRGTDTQYF,TGCGCCAGCAGCTTGGGATCTGGGCGGGGCACAGATACGCAGTATTTT